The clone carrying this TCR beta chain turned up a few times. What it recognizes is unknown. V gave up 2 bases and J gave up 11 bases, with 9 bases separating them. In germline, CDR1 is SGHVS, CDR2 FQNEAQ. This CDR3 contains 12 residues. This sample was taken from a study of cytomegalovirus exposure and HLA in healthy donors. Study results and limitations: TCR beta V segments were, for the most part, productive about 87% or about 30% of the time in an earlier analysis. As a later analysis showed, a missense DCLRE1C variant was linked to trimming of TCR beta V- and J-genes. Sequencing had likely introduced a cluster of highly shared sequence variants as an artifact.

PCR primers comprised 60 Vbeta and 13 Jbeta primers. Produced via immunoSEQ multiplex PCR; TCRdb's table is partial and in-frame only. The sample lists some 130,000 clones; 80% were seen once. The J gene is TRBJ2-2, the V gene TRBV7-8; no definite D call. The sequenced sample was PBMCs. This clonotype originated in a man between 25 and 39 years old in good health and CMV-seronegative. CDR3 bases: TGTGCCAGCAGCTTATCCCTAAAAGAGCTGTTTTTT. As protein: CASSLSLKELFF.